Listed here is a single T cell receptor (beta chain). The PCR used 60 Vbeta and 13 Jbeta primers. Clones were sequenced by immunoSEQ multiplex PCR, and TCRdb holds only the in-frame ones, with some missing. The sample lists 200,000 to 250,000 clones; around 89% were seen once. The CDR3 extends over 14 amino acids. V lost 4 bases to trimming and J lost 4 bases, with 14 bases between them. Germline values: CDR1 SGHRS, CDR2 YFSETQ. This specimen comes from a study of cytomegalovirus exposure and HLA in healthy donors. The TCR sequence derives from a woman aged 18-29 years in good health and CMV-seronegative. The chain employs TRBV5-1 and TRBJ2-5; D is uncertain. The material sequenced was PBMCs. CDR3 amino acids: CASSTSRVLETQYF. The CDR3 DNA reads as TGCGCCAGCAGCACCAGCCGGGTCTTAGAGACCCAGTACTTC.